The text below deals with one T cell receptor beta chain. The V gene's germline CDR1 is LNHDA and CDR2 SQIVND (reference sequence). The V gene lost 9 bases and the J gene lost 0 bases, with 12 bases spanning the gap. This CDR3 is built from 15 residues. TCRdb's table, derived via immunoSEQ multiplex PCR, lists solely in-frame clones and lacks some. Among about 58,000 clones listed, over 65% were seen once. The sample originates from a study of OX40 agonist ivuxolimab in advanced cancers. V gene TRBV19 combines with J gene TRBJ2-6; D uncertain. Sample: CD4+ or CD8+ T cells sorted from blood, taken in a trial of the OX40 agonist ivuxolimab. This TCR was sampled from an adult with an advanced solid tumor such as melanoma, head and neck, liver or kidney cancer. This CDR3 is CASNPVSSGANVLTF. DNA for the CDR3: TGTGCCAGCAACCCGGTAAGCTCTGGGGCCAACGTCCTGACTTTC.